A selection of T cell receptor beta chains follows, all from one sample in a study of T cells in Graves' hyperthyroidism and ophthalmopathy. TCRdb ran MiXCR on the multiplex PCR reads and lists one entry per CDR3 protein. The sample lists some 300,000 distinct CDR3 sequences; less than 15% were seen once. Specimen: blood. The receptors come from a woman aged 30 to 39 with Graves' hyperthyroidism that later progressed to Graves' ophthalmopathy. CDR3s include the opening cysteine and the closing phenylalanine or tryptophan. D genes are given only for firm matches. The size field is filled for only some rows; it gives once, few, many or a size class.

J gene,clone size,V gene,D gene,CDR3 DNA,CDR3 protein
TRBJ2-5,many,TRBV28,TRBD2,TGTGCCAGCAAATTAGCGGGAAAAGAGACCCAGTACTTC,CASKLAGKETQYF
TRBJ2-2,many,TRBV12-3/TRBV12-4,-,TGTGCCAGCCGGAGGGACTCCCTCACCGGGGAGCTGTTTTTT,CASRRDSLTGELFF
TRBJ1-1,-,TRBV6-1,TRBD1,TGTGCCAGCAGAGCGACAGGGCGCAGACCGGGGGAAGCTTTCTTT,CASRATGRRPGEAFF
TRBJ2-3,many,TRBV2,-,TGTGCCAGCAGTGTTCGGGATACGCAGTATTTT,CASSVRDTQYF
TRBJ2-4,few,TRBV5-6,-,TGTGCCAGCAGCTTGACAGGGATTGACATTCAGTACTTC,CASSLTGIDIQYF
TRBJ2-1,-,TRBV5-8,TRBD1,TGTGCCAGCAGCCACCGGGGACAGGGTGCCAATGAGCAGTTCTTC,CASSHRGQGANEQFF
TRBJ2-7,many,TRBV7-2,-,TGTGCCAGCAGCTTAGCCGGGACTGGCTACGAGCAGTACTTC,CASSLAGTGYEQYF
TRBJ2-1,many,TRBV28,-,TGTGCCAGCACGGTCAACAATGAGCAGTTCTTC,CASTVNNEQFF
TRBJ2-1,many,TRBV12-3/TRBV12-4,-,TGTGCCAGCAGTTTCAGCTTGTACCTATCAGATGAGCAGTTCTTC,CASSFSLYLSDEQFF
TRBJ2-1,many,TRBV12-3/TRBV12-4,TRBD2,TGTGCCAGCAGTCAATACGGGACTAACAATGAGCAGTTCTTC,CASSQYGTNNEQFF
TRBJ1-1,many,TRBV6-1,-,TGTGCCAGCAGTTACAGTAGGATGAACACTGAAGCTTTCTTT,CASSYSRMNTEAFF
TRBJ2-4,many,TRBV24-1,-,TGTGCCACCAGTGAATCTGGGGGCGATTCTACCAAAAACATTCAGTACTTC,CATSESGGDSTKNIQYF
TRBJ2-3,many,TRBV18,-,TGTGCCAGCTCACCCACGGATGGCGAGACGCAGTATTTT,CASSPTDGETQYF
TRBJ1-6,-,TRBV6-1,-,TGTGCCAGCAGCCTCAACGAGTCACCCCTCCACTTT,CASSLNESPLHF
TRBJ2-1,-,TRBV24-1,-,TGTGCCACCAGTGGCCCCGCTGGGCGGTCCTACAATGAGCAGTTCTTC,CATSGPAGRSYNEQFF
TRBJ2-2,many,TRBV4-2,-,TGTGCCAGCAGCGATAGGGCAGGGGACCCCCTAAACACCGGGGAGCTGTTTTTT,CASSDRAGDPLNTGELFF
TRBJ2-2,many,TRBV5-1,TRBD1,TGCGCCAGCAGCTTGGGGGGACAGGACTCCAAGAGGACCGGGGAGCTGTTTTTT,CASSLGGQDSKRTGELFF
TRBJ1-2,few,TRBV4-3,TRBD1,TGCGCCAGCAGCCACCCGGGACAGGGGAACTATGGCTACACCTTC,CASSHPGQGNYGYTF
TRBJ2-2,many,TRBV7-2,-,TGTGCCAGCAGCAGAGACAGGAACACCGGGGAGCTGTTTTTT,CASSRDRNTGELFF
TRBJ2-1,-,TRBV19,TRBD2,TGTGCCAGTAGTATAGGGGCTAGCGGGATAAACAATGAGCAGTTCTTC,CASSIGASGINNEQFF
TRBJ2-3,many,TRBV7-9,-,TGTGCCAGCAGCCATCTCCTGGCTTCCCTCACAGATACGCAGTATTTT,CASSHLLASLTDTQYF
TRBJ1-1,few,TRBV7-9,-,TGTGCCAGCAGTGTGGCCCAGGGCACTGAAGCTTTCTTT,CASSVAQGTEAFF
TRBJ2-1,many,TRBV7-2,TRBD1,TGTGCCAGCAGACCGGGACAGGGACACAATGAGCAGTTCTTC,CASRPGQGHNEQFF
TRBJ2-7,many,TRBV18,TRBD1,TGTGCCAGCTCCCCGGACAGGTTGACCTACGAGCAGTACTTC,CASSPDRLTYEQYF
TRBJ2-5,-,TRBV5-6,TRBD2,TGTGCCAGCAGCTCTGGACTAGCGGTTCCTACCCCGGAGACCCAGTACTTC,CASSSGLAVPTPETQYF
TRBJ1-3,-,TRBV3-1,TRBD1,TGTGCCACCGGACAGGCGGGCTCTGGAAACACCATATATTTT,CATGQAGSGNTIYF
TRBJ2-7,many,TRBV28,-,TGTGCCAGCAGTGGCGCCGGAGGGTCCTACGAGCAGTACTTC,CASSGAGGSYEQYF
TRBJ1-1,-,TRBV2,-,TGTGCCAGCACGGGCAGGGGTACTGAAGCTTTCTTT,CASTGRGTEAFF
TRBJ1-1,many,TRBV27,-,TGTGCCAACCGAGGACAGACTGAAGCTTTCTTT,CANRGQTEAFF
TRBJ2-1,many,TRBV6-1,-,TGTGCCAGCCGGGGGTCGGGAGAATCAAGAGAGCAGTTCTTC,CASRGSGESREQFF
TRBJ2-1,many,TRBV28,-,TGTGCCAGCAGTTTATATAGAGCTGAGCAGTTCTTC,CASSLYRAEQFF
TRBJ1-3,many,TRBV7-2,-,TGTGCCAGCAGCTTAGAAAGATCCACTGGAAACACCATATATTTT,CASSLERSTGNTIYF
TRBJ2-1,many,TRBV5-1,TRBD2,TGCGCCAGCAGCTCCGGGGGGAATGAGCAGTTCTTC,CASSSGGNEQFF
TRBJ2-2,many,TRBV20-1,-,TGCAGTGCTAGAGATCCCCGGACGGACACCGGGGAGCTGTTTTTT,CSARDPRTDTGELFF
TRBJ1-1,many,TRBV6-1,-,TGTGCCAGCACCGAACAGGCGGTGAACACTGAAGCTTTCTTT,CASTEQAVNTEAFF
TRBJ1-6,many,TRBV12-3/TRBV12-4,-,TGTGCCAGCAGCCTTTACCCTCAGTCACCCCTCCACTTT,CASSLYPQSPLHF
TRBJ2-3,-,TRBV28,TRBD2,TGTGCCAGCAGTTCCCTTGGCGGGGAGGGGGATACGCAGTATTTT,CASSSLGGEGDTQYF
TRBJ2-1,many,TRBV19,TRBD1,TGTGCCAGTAGTAGGACCGGGACAGGGGGAGGAAATGAGCAGTTCTTC,CASSRTGTGGGNEQFF
TRBJ1-2,few,TRBV7-9,-,TGTGCCAGCAGCTTAGGACAGTTGTATGGCTACACCTTC,CASSLGQLYGYTF
TRBJ2-5,many,TRBV28,TRBD1,TGTGCCAGCAGGTCACAGGGGGCGCGGACCCAGTACTTC,CASRSQGARTQYF
TRBJ2-6,few,TRBV19,TRBD2,TGTGCCAGTAGTGTCACTAGCGGCCGACGCCTTGGGAACTCTGGGGCCAACGTCCTGACTTTC,CASSVTSGRRLGNSGANVLTF
TRBJ2-7,few,TRBV4-2,TRBD1,TGTGCCAGCAGCCAAGCGGACAGGGTAACCTACGAGCAGTACTTC,CASSQADRVTYEQYF
TRBJ2-7,many,TRBV12-3/TRBV12-4,-,TGTGCCAGCAGCTCCGGGACTTGGGACGAGCAGTACTTC,CASSSGTWDEQYF
TRBJ1-4,many,TRBV6-1,-,TGTGCCAGCAGTCAAAGGCAGGGGCTCGGAGAAAAACTGTTTTTT,CASSQRQGLGEKLFF
TRBJ1-2,many,TRBV7-2,-,TGTGCCAGCAGCTTAGTGACTGCAGCCTCTGGCTACACCTTC,CASSLVTAASGYTF
TRBJ2-5,many,TRBV18,TRBD2,TGTGCCAGCTCACCACCCTCCGAGCGGGGTGAGACCCAGTACTTC,CASSPPSERGETQYF
TRBJ2-6,many,TRBV2,-,TGTGCCAGCACGATCCAGGGAGCCGGGGCCAACGTCCTGACTTTC,CASTIQGAGANVLTF
TRBJ1-1,many,TRBV20-1,-,TGCAGTGCTAGAGCTCGGGGGGGAACAGGGACGAGCACTGAAGCTTTCTTT,CSARARGGTGTSTEAFF
TRBJ2-5,many,TRBV18,TRBD2,TGTGCCAGCTCACCACCTGGGACTAGCGAGATCAAAAATGAAGAGACCCAGTACTTC,CASSPPGTSEIKNEETQYF
TRBJ1-4,-,TRBV10-3,TRBD1,TGTGCCACCGATGAGGGGGCGGGAGAAAAACTGTTTTTT,CATDEGAGEKLFF
TRBJ2-1,many,TRBV6-2/TRBV6-3,-,TGTGCCAGCAGTTACGGGCGGGGACTCTACAATGAGCAGTTCTTC,CASSYGRGLYNEQFF
TRBJ1-4,many,TRBV11-2,-,TGTGCCAGCAGCTTAGAGTCATGGGGAAAACTGTTTTTT,CASSLESWGKLFF